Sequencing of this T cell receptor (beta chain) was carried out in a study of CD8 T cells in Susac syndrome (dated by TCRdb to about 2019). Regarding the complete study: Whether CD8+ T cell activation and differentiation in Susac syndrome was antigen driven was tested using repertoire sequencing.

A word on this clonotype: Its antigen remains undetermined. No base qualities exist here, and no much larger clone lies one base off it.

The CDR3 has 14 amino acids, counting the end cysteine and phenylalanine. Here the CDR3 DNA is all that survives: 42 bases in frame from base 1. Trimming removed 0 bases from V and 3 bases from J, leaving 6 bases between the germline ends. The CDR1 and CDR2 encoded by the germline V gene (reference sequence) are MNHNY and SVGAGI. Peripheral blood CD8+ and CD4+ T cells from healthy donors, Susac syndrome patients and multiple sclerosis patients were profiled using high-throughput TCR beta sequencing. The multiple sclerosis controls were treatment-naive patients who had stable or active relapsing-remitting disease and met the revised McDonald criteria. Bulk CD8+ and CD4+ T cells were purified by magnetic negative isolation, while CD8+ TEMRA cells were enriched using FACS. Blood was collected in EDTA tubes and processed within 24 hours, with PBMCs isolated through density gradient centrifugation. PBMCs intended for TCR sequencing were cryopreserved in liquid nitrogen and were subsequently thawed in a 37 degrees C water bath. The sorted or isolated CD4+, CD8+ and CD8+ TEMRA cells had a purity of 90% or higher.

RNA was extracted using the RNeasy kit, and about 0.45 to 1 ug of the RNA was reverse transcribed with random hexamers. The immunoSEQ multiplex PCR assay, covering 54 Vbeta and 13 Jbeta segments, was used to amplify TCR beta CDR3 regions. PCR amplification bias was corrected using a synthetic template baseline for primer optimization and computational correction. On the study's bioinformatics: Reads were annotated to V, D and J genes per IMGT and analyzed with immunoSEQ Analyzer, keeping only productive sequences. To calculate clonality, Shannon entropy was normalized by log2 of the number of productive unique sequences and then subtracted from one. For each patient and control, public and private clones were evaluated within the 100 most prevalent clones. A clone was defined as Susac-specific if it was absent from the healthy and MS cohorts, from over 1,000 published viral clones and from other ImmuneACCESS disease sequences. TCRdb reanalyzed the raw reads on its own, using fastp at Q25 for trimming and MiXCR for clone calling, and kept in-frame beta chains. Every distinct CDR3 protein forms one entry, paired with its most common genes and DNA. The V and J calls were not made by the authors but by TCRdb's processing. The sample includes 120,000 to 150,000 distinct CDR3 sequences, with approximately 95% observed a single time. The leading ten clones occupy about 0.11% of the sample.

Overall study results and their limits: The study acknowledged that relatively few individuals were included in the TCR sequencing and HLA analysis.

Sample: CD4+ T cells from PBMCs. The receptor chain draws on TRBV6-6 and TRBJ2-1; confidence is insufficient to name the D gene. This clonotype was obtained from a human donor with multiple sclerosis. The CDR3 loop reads CASSYSKVYNEQFF. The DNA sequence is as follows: TGTGCCAGCAGTTACTCGAAAGTCTACAATGAGCAGTTCTTC.